One sample yielded the 26 T cell receptor beta chains listed below, sequenced in a study of cytomegalovirus exposure and HLA in healthy donors. This PCR relied on a set of 60 Vbeta primers and 13 Jbeta primers. Repertoires were generated with immunoSEQ multiplex PCR, while TCRdb's copy carries only in-frame clones and drops some. The data hold roughly 140,000 clones, with 75% to 80% observed a single time. Sequencing was carried out using PBMCs. Receptors were obtained from a woman in her twenties or thirties in good health and CMV-seronegative.

The chain links TRBV9 to TRBJ2-5, with 7 bases that match TRBD2. The length of the CDR3 is 13 residues. Unmatched junction bases numbered 1, after V lost 3 bases and J lost 2 bases. The germline V gene has CDR1 SGDLS and CDR2 YYNGEE. CDR3 region: CASSGGGQETQYF. For the CDR3, the DNA is TGTGCCAGCAGCGGGGGGGGGCAAGAGACCCAGTACTTC.

This rearrangement joins TRBV5-4 to TRBJ1-2; 8 bases line up with TRBD1. Germline CDR1 reads SGHNT; CDR2 reads YYREEE (reference sequence). The CDR3 sequence is 14 residues long. Trimming at V came to 1 base and at J to 7 bases, leaving 6 bases not matched to a gene. CDR3 DNA: TGTGCCAGCAGCTTGTGGGCAGGGGGCTCTGGCTACACCTTC. It translates to CASSLWAGGSGYTF.

The chain has TRBV5-5 and TRBJ1-5; a possible D gene is TRBD1 (5 bases). Germline V gives CDR1 SGHKS, CDR2 YYEKEE (reference sequence). V lost 3 bases and J 5 bases, leaving 12 bases between the germline ends. This CDR3 is 14 amino acids long. The CDR3 DNA reads TGTGCCAGCAGCTCCGGGGCGGGGGATCAGCCCCAGCATTTT. This translates into CASSSGAGDQPQHF.

The J gene is TRBJ2-1, the V gene TRBV11-2; D is possibly TRBD1 (6 bases). Between the trimmed V and J ends, which lost 5 bases and 7 bases, there was a span of 12 bases. The CDR3 extends over 13 amino acids. Germline CDR1 SGHAT, CDR2 FQNNGV. CDR3 loop: CASSHFRGNEQFF. CDR3 sequence (DNA): TGTGCCAGCAGCCACTTCAGGGGTAATGAGCAGTTCTTC.

The rearrangement joins TRBV19 to TRBJ1-2; perhaps TRBD1 as D (6 bases). This CDR3 spans 13 amino acids. In germline, CDR1 is LNHDA, CDR2 SQIVND (reference sequence). The V gene lost 6 bases and the J gene lost 3 bases, with 11 bases spanning the gap. The CDR3 protein is CASRSTGHYGYTF. Written as DNA, the CDR3 is TGTGCCAGTAGATCGACAGGCCACTATGGCTACACCTTC.

This clone was found a few times. This chain joins TRBV2 and TRBJ2-2; 7 nucleotides match TRBD1. Germline CDR1 SNHLY, CDR2 FYNNEI. The V gene end was trimmed by 2 bases and the J gene end by 6 bases; junction bases not matched to a gene: 6. The CDR3 has 15 amino acids. The CDR3 is CASSEIGQGAGELFF. The CDR3 nucleotides read TGTGCCAGCAGTGAAATAGGGCAGGGGGCCGGGGAGCTGTTTTTT.

The V and J genes are TRBV7-2 and TRBJ2-5, with 15 bases lining up with TRBD2. The CDR3 contains 16 residues. The J segment lost 2 bases and the V segment lost 5 bases, leaving 3 bases of the junction unmatched. Germline CDR1 SGHTA, CDR2 FQGNSA. In nucleotides, the CDR3 is TGTGCCAGCAGCCCAGGACTAGCGGGGGGGCAAGAGACCCAGTACTTC. It translates to CASSPGLAGGQETQYF.

The chain joins TRBV27 to TRBJ1-1; D perhaps matches TRBD1 (5 bases). CDR1 and CDR2 (germline): MNHEY, SMNVEV (reference sequence). V was trimmed by 5 bases and J by 3 bases, leaving 13 bases between them. This CDR3 is built from 14 residues. CDR3 sequence reads: CASSRQGEYTEAFF. The CDR3, as DNA: TGTGCCAGCAGTCGCCAGGGTGAGTACACTGAAGCTTTCTTT.

This chain connects TRBV25-1 to TRBJ1-1; 7 nucleotides agree with TRBD1. This CDR3 region has 13 residues. Germline loops: CDR1 MGHDK, CDR2 SYGVNS. The V and J ends lost 5 bases and 10 bases, in that order; junction bases with no gene match: 10. The CDR3 bases are TGTGCCAGCAGTTCCACAGGGGCCACACGAGCTTTCTTT. Residues: CASSSTGATRAFF.

The genes are TRBV6-1 and TRBJ1-4, with D perhaps TRBD1 (6 bases). With 1 base removed from V and 7 bases from J, the gap between germline ends came to 10 bases. The CDR3 loop spans 14 amino acids. Germline assignment: CDR1 MNHNS and CDR2 SASEGT. The CDR3 protein is CASSEGETGEKLFF. CDR3 nucleotide sequence: TGTGCCAGCAGTGAAGGGGAGACAGGTGAAAAACTGTTTTTT.

This clone has more than one count but fewer than ten. The J gene is TRBJ1-2, the V gene TRBV15; tentative D call: TRBD1 (5 bases). CDR3 size: 13 residues. Germline loops: CDR1 LNHNV, CDR2 YYDKDF (reference sequence). The V gene lost 6 bases and the J gene lost 7 bases, with 15 bases spanning the gap. This CDR3 is CATSQQGWSGYTF. CDR3 DNA: TGTGCCACCAGTCAGCAGGGTTGGAGTGGCTACACCTTC.

The chain employs TRBV5-1 and TRBJ2-1; 11 bases align to TRBD2. The CDR3 is made up of 15 amino acids. V lost 4 bases to trimming and J lost 6 bases; unmatched junction nucleotides: 6. In germline, CDR1 is SGHRS, CDR2 YFSETQ. CDR3 in amino acids: CASSGLAGGTNEQFF. Here the CDR3 DNA reads TGCGCCAGCAGCGGTCTAGCGGGGGGAACCAATGAGCAGTTCTTC.

The chain combines TRBV30 with TRBJ1-6; TRBD1 agrees at 11 bases. The CDR3 loop spans 16 amino acids. The V segment lost 2 bases and the J segment 8 bases; nucleotides outside the gene matches: 8. CDR1 is GTSNPN and CDR2 is SVGIG in the germline V gene (reference sequence). This CDR3 reads CAWSNTGTGGDSPLHF. CDR3 sequence (DNA): TGTGCCTGGAGTAATACCGGGACAGGGGGAGATTCACCCCTCCACTTT. Based on the CDR3 plus reference TRBV30 and TRBJ1-6, the full variable domain is SQTIHQWPATLVQPVGSPLSLECTVEGTSNPNLYWYRQAAGRGLQLLFYSVGIGQISSEVPQNLSASRPQDRQFILSSKKLLLSDSGFYLCAWSNTGTGGDSPLHFGNGTRLTVT.

V usage is TRBV7-8 and J usage is TRBJ1-1, with D possibly being TRBD1 (6 bases). In germline, CDR1 is SGHVS, CDR2 FQNEAQ. V shed 2 bases and J shed 1 base, with 14 bases lying between them. The CDR3 runs to 16 residues. The CDR3 coding sequence is TGTGCCAGCAGCTTATTACAGGGATCGGCGAACACTGAAGCTTTCTTT. Its protein is CASSLLQGSANTEAFF.

This clone was detected only a few times. V is TRBV28 and J is TRBJ2-1, with TRBD2 matching over 8 bases. CDR1 and CDR2 (germline): MDHEN, SYDVKM. The CDR3 length is 14 residues. Trimming took 7 bases from V and 2 from J; bases not matched to a gene: 4. The CDR3 loop is CASTRLAPYNEQFF. The CDR3 bases are TGTGCCAGCACCAGACTAGCGCCCTACAATGAGCAGTTCTTC.

This chain links TRBV6-4 with TRBJ2-3; unclear D gene. Germline values: CDR1 MRHNA, CDR2 SNTAGT. The CDR3 sequence is 14 residues long. Trimming shortened V by 2 bases and J by 0 bases, and 6 bases separated the two germline ends. The CDR3 loop is CASSDAHSTDTQYF. The CDR3, as DNA: TGTGCCAGCAGTGACGCGCATAGCACAGATACGCAGTATTTT.

The chain couples TRBV27 to TRBJ2-7; 12 nucleotides line up with TRBD2. Germline CDR1 reads MNHEY; CDR2 reads SMNVEV (reference sequence). This CDR3 region has 14 residues. V lost 2 bases, J lost 4 bases, and 0 bases stayed unmatched. The CDR3 sequence is CASSLGLAGYEQYF. DNA of the CDR3: TGTGCCAGCAGTTTAGGACTAGCGGGGTACGAGCAGTACTTC.

This clone was detected a few times. The DNA of the CDR3 is TGTGCCAGTCGCCGGGACAGGGGGGCAACTAATGAAAAACTGTTTTTT. As protein: CASRRDRGATNEKLFF. The gene calls are TRBV2 and TRBJ1-4; the match to TRBD1 covers 11 bases. The trim removed 9 bases at V and 0 bases at J, leaving 6 bases unmatched. The germline V gene has CDR1 SNHLY and CDR2 FYNNEI. The CDR3 has 16 amino acids.

The CDR3: CASSTFLQGKNEKLFF. The CDR3 DNA reads TGTGCCAGTAGTACCTTCCTACAGGGAAAAAATGAAAAACTGTTTTTT. The chain is built from TRBV19 and TRBJ1-4; D perhaps matches TRBD1 (6 bases). The CDR3 is made up of 16 amino acids. The ends were cut back, 4 bases at V and 5 bases at J, with 17 bases in the middle. Germline assignment: CDR1 LNHDA and CDR2 SQIVND (reference sequence).

This clone came up a few times. This rearrangement joins TRBV15 to TRBJ1-1; tentative D call: TRBD1 (5 bases). The CDR3 has 14 amino acids. Trimming took off 1 base at V and 2 bases at J, with 8 bases between the two ends. Germline V gene data show CDR1 as LNHNV and CDR2 as YYDKDF (reference sequence). The DNA for the CDR3 is TGTGCCACCAGCAGAGGCGGGACTAACACTGAAGCTTTCTTT. Translated: CATSRGGTNTEAFF.

V is TRBV4-3 and J is TRBJ2-2, with D tentatively TRBD1 (6 bases). This CDR3 contains 17 residues. V lost 0 bases to trimming and J lost 2 bases, with 13 bases between them. Looked up from germline, CDR1 is LGHNA and CDR2 is YSLEER. In DNA, the CDR3 is TGCGCCAGCAGCCAAGACAGGACAGTCCTAAACACCGGGGAGCTGTTTTTT. Residues: CASSQDRTVLNTGELFF.

The chain is built from TRBV11-1 and TRBJ2-6; TRBD1 matches at 8 bases. CDR3 length equals 19 residues. From germline, CDR1 is SGHAT and CDR2 FQDESV (reference sequence). V lost 5 bases and J lost 0; bases outside the gene matches: 12. CDR3 coding DNA: TGTGCCAGCAGCCCGGGACAGGTGACAAAAATCTCTGGGGCCAACGTCCTGACTTTC. The encoded protein is CASSPGQVTKISGANVLTF. The whole variable domain, filled in from reference TRBV11-1 and TRBJ2-6, reads EAEVAQSPRYKITEKSQAVAFWCDPISGHATLYWYRQILGQGPELLVQFQDESVVDDSQLPKDRFSAERLKGVDSTLKIQPAELGDSAMYLCASSPGQVTKISGANVLTFGAGSRLTVL.

The rearrangement links TRBV7-2 to TRBJ2-3; D gene uncertain. There are 14 residues in the CDR3. The germline CDR1 and CDR2 sequences are SGHTA and FQGNSA. V dropped 2 bases and J dropped 3 bases, with 9 bases sitting between them. The chain's CDR3 is CASSLQFGTDTQYF. CDR3 nucleotides: TGTGCCAGCAGCTTACAGTTCGGGACAGATACGCAGTATTTT.

This clone has a single count. The junction does not match germline at one end; this may be a read error. Additional DNA sequences in this sample encode the identical CDR3. The V and J genes are TRBV11-2 and TRBJ2-2; 8 positions agree with TRBD1. Germline CDR1 and CDR2: SGHAT and FQNNGV. The CDR3 has 16 residues. This chain's CDR3 is CASSLGTGGNTGELFF. The CDR3 region has the DNA TGTGCCAGTAGCTTAGGAACAGGGGGAAACACCGGGGAGCTGTTTTTT. Drawing the rest from reference TRBV11-2 and TRBJ2-2, the complete variable domain is EAGVAQSPRYKIIEKRQSVAFWCNPISGHATLYWYQQILGQGPKLLIQFQNNGVVDDSQLPKDRFSAERLKGVDSTLKIQPAKLEDSAVYLCASSLGTGGNTGELFFGEGSRLTVL.

The V call is TRBV5-1, the J call TRBJ2-3; 7 nucleotides agree with TRBD1. V lost 3 bases to trimming and J lost 6 bases; unmatched junction nucleotides: 10. CDR1 is SGHRS and CDR2 is YFSETQ in the germline V gene. The CDR3 runs to 15 residues. The chain's CDR3 is CASSSTPDRKDTQYF. In DNA, the CDR3 is TGCGCCAGCAGCTCCACCCCGGACAGGAAGGATACGCAGTATTTT.

The gene calls are TRBV7-9 and TRBJ1-6; no definite D call. This CDR3 comprises 16 residues. V was trimmed by 1 base and J by 0 bases, leaving 7 bases between them. Germline CDR1 is SEHNR and CDR2 is FQNEAQ (reference sequence). The CDR3 spells CASSLGRSSYNSPLHF. The CDR3 bases are TGTGCCAGCAGCTTAGGCAGAAGCTCCTATAATTCACCCCTCCACTTT. The variable domain in full, with the rest retrieved from reference TRBV7-9 and TRBJ1-6, is DTGVSQNPRHKITKRGQNVTFRCDPISEHNRLYWYRQTLGQGPEFLTYFQNEAQLEKSRLLSDRFSAERPKGSFSTLEIQRTEQGDSAMYLCASSLGRSSYNSPLHFGNGTRLTVT.